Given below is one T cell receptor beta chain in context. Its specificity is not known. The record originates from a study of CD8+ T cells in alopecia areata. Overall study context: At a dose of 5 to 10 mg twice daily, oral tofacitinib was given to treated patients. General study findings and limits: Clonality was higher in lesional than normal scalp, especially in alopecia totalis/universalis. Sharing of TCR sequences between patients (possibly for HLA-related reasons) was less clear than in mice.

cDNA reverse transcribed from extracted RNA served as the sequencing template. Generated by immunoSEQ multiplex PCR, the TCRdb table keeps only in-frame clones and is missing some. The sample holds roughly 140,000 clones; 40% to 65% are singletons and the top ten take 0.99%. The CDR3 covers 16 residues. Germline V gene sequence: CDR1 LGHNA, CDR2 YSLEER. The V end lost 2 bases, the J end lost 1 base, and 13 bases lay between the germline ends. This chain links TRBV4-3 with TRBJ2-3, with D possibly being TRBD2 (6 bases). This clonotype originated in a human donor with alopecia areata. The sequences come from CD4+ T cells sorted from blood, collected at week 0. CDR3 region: CASSQSGLAGTDTQYF. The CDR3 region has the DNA TGCGCCAGCAGCCAATCGGGACTCGCTGGCACAGATACGCAGTATTTT.